A single TCR beta chain is shown here with its context. What it binds is not known. Assay used: immunoSEQ multiplex PCR; TCRdb lists only in-frame clones, some missing. The profile shows 110,000 to 150,000 clones, roughly 92% of them singletons. Per germline, CDR1 SGHTA and CDR2 FQGNSA. The CDR3 runs to 14 residues. Trimming stripped 5 bases from V and 5 bases from J, with 13 bases between. The record originates from a study of T cell responses to AZD1222 COVID-19 vaccine. At the level of the study: Timing groups of about 4 and about 12 weeks for second doses were pooled. Study-level points and caveats: At baseline, seropositivity was found in only 6 or 7 AZD1222 recipients. With dominance at 160-218 and 743-854, vaccine-associated CD4 TCRs spanned spike.

This sequence was found in an adult in good health. The sample consisted of peripheral blood, taken on day 0 of AZD1222 vaccination. The gene calls are TRBV7-2 and TRBJ1-5; tentatively, D is TRBD1 (5 bases). For the CDR3, the DNA is TGTGCCAGCAGCCCTCCGGGACGCTATCAGCCCCAGCATTTT. Translation gives CASSPPGRYQPQHF.